This T cell receptor beta chain was retrieved from a study of blood T cell repertoires in COVID-19. Study overall: The United States, Italy and Spain supplied acute and convalescent COVID-19 samples.

This table comes from immunoSEQ multiplex PCR, and its TCRdb copy is limited to in-frame clones, with some not included. The sample lists about 190,000 clones; approximately 79% were seen once. This clone was detected only a few times. The material sequenced was peripheral blood. The receptor's source is a man under 40 with active or convalescent COVID-19.

DNA for the CDR3: TGTGCCCTAACTCCCCGTCGACAGGGGGTCAATGGCTACACCTTC. Amino acids: CALTPRRQGVNGYTF. The rearrangement uses TRBV6-5 and TRBJ1-2; 9 bases match TRBD1. The CDR3 covers 15 residues. Germline assignment: CDR1 MNHEY and CDR2 SVGAGI. The J segment lost 6 bases and the V segment lost 11 bases, leaving 16 bases of the junction unmatched.